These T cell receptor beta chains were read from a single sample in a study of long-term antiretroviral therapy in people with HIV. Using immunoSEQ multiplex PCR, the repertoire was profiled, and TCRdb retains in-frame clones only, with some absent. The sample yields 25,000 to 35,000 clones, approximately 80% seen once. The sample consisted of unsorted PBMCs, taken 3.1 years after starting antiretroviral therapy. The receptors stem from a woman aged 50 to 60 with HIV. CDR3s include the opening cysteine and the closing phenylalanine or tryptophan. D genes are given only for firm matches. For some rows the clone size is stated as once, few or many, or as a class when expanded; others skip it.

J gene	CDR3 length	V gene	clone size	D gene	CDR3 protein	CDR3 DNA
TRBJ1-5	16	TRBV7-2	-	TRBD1	CASSTPGQGSNQPQHF	TGTGCCAGCAGCACCCCGGGACAGGGAAGCAATCAGCCCCAGCATTTT
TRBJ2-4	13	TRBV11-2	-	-	CASSLDFRDIQYF	TGTGCCAGCAGCTTAGACTTCAGAGACATTCAGTACTTC
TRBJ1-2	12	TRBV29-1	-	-	CSVEGEGGGYTF	TGCAGCGTGGAGGGGGAGGGAGGAGGCTACACCTTC
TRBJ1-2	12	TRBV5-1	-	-	CASSFAGAGYTF	TGCGCCAGCAGCTTCGCAGGGGCTGGCTACACCTTC
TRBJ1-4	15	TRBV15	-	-	CATSRGRGVNEKLFF	TGTGCCACCAGCAGGGGACGGGGAGTTAATGAAAAACTGTTTTTT
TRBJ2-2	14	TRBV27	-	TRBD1	CASSFRGQVGELFF	TGTGCCAGCAGTTTCAGGGGGCAGGTCGGGGAGCTGTTTTTT
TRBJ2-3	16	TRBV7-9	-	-	CASSLLVGSSLDTQYF	TGTGCCAGCAGCTTACTAGTTGGGTCCTCGCTGGATACGCAGTATTTT
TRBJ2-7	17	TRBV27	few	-	CASSSLLTGTPPYEQYF	TGTGCCAGCAGCTCCTTACTGACCGGGACACCGCCCTACGAGCAGTACTTC
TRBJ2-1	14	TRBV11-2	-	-	CASSLGGVYNEQFF	TGTGCCAGCAGCTTAGGAGGGGTATACAATGAGCAGTTCTTC
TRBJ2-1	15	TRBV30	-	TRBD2	CAWSVQWGGYNEQFF	TGTGCCTGGAGTGTACAGTGGGGGGGATACAATGAGCAGTTCTTC
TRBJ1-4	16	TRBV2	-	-	CASTAGTASTNEKLFF	TGTGCCAGCACTGCCGGGACGGCTTCAACTAATGAAAAACTGTTTTTT
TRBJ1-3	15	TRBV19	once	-	CASSFQVGTGNTIYF	TGTGCCAGTAGCTTCCAGGTGGGCACTGGAAACACCATATATTTT
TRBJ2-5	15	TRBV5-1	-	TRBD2	CASSLEVSGGETQYF	TGCGCCAGCAGCTTGGAGGTTAGCGGGGGAGAGACCCAGTACTTC
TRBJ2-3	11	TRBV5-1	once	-	CASSFGETQYF	TGCGCCAGCAGCTTTGGTGAGACGCAGTATTTT
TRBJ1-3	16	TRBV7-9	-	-	CASSPLRGAKGNTIYF	TGTGCCAGCAGCCCTCTCCGGGGGGCCAAAGGAAACACCATATATTTT
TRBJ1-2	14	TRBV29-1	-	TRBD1	CSVEGNRGDYGYTF	TGCAGCGTTGAAGGGAACAGGGGTGACTATGGCTACACCTTC
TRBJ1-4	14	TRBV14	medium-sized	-	CASSAGSTNEKLFF	TGTGCCAGCAGCGCCGGGTCAACTAATGAAAAACTGTTTTTT
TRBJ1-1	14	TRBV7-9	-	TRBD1	CASSSDRGYTEAFF	TGTGCCAGCAGCAGCGACAGGGGGTACACTGAAGCTTTCTTT
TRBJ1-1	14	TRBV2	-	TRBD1	CASRKGHRGSEAFF	TGTGCCAGCAGGAAAGGGCACAGGGGGTCTGAAGCTTTCTTT
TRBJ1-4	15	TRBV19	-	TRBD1	CASSPDRGLGEKLFF	TGTGCCAGTAGTCCCGACAGGGGGCTAGGTGAAAAACTGTTTTTT
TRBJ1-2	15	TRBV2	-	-	CASSEADRYPYGYTF	TGTGCCAGCAGTGAAGCGGACCGCTACCCGTATGGCTACACCTTC
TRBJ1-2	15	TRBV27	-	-	CASSSRAGSSDGYTF	TGTGCCAGCAGTTCCCGGGCAGGGTCTAGTGATGGCTACACCTTC
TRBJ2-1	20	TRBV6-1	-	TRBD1	CASSVRTGGIPGRGDNEQFF	TGTGCCAGCAGTGTAAGGACAGGGGGCATCCCGGGTAGGGGAGACAATGAGCAGTTCTTC